This TCR beta chain appears in the sequencing data of a study of cytomegalovirus exposure and HLA in healthy donors. About the research overall: An analysis done earlier identified about 120 million unique TCR beta sequences from 200 million or so T cells.

The study, taken as a whole, reports: It was reported that the classifier diagnosed cytomegalovirus status with high specificity and sensitivity in both the original and validation cohorts. The majority of TCR sequences were rare, yet some public TCRs appeared in many donors. A later examination showed that TCR association rates differed by HLA locus, with DRB1 most and HLA-C fewest.

CDR1 and CDR2 from the germline V gene are SGHTS and YDEGEE. The length of the CDR3 is 10 residues. Of note for this clone: Its antigen is still unknown. One junction end does not reproduce the germline sequence, and a read error may be involved.

Researchers ran the PCR with 60 Vbeta and 13 Jbeta primers. Profiling relied on immunoSEQ multiplex PCR, and the TCRdb table lists in-frame clones only, not all of them. The sample has about 160,000 clones, roughly four fifths seen once. This clonotype was sampled from a man aged 50-59 years in good health and CMV-seropositive. Source material: PBMCs. The chain carries TRBV5-8 and TRBJ2-7; tentatively, D is TRBD1 (6 bases). The CDR3 DNA follows: TGTGCCAGCAGCTGGGCAGGGGAGAGCTTC. It codes for CASSWAGESF.